The 30 T cell receptor beta chains below were found in one sample sequenced in a study of cytomegalovirus exposure and HLA in healthy donors (TCRdb year 2017). Receptor amplification or capture employed the immunoSEQ multiplex PCR assay. For the multiplex PCR, a mixture combining 60 forward primers for TCR Vbeta segments and 13 reverse primers for TCR Jbeta segments was used. Held by TCRdb, this immuneACCESS table contains in-frame sequences only and omits some clones. Under half of the omission traces to an unresolved V gene where checked; the cause of the rest is unknown. The sample table lists 150,000 to 200,000 clones, about 90% of them with a count of one. The ten top clones hold about 0.24% of the sample. The sample consisted of PBMCs. These receptors were collected from a girl in the first two years of life in good health and CMV-seronegative.

The gene calls are TRBV5-5 and TRBJ1-1; D not certain. The V gene lost 4 bases and the J gene lost 4 bases, with 17 bases spanning the gap. Germline-derived CDR1 and CDR2 are SGHKS and YYEKEE (reference sequence). The CDR3 covers 15 residues. The CDR3 nucleotides read TGTGCCAGCAGCCAGGCCGTAGGGAGGAGCACTGAAGCTTTCTTT. As protein: CASSQAVGRSTEAFF.

This chain joins TRBV6-1 and TRBJ2-3, with 7 bases matching TRBD2. From germline, CDR1 is MNHNS and CDR2 SASEGT. The CDR3 has 15 residues. The V gene end was trimmed by 5 bases and the J gene end by 2 bases; junction bases not matched to a gene: 7. The CDR3 DNA reads as TGTGCCAGCAGTCTACTAGCGTACTACACAGATACGCAGTATTTT. It specifies CASSLLAYYTDTQYF.

The chain links TRBV19 to TRBJ1-5; perhaps TRBD1 as D (6 bases). The V and J ends lost 5 bases and 1 base respectively, with 18 bases between them. This CDR3 has 17 residues. Germline V lookup: CDR1 LNHDA, CDR2 SQIVND (reference sequence). CDR3 DNA sequence: TGTGCCAGTAGTCCAGCCACGGGACATTCGAGCAATCAGCCCCAGCATTTT. This gives the protein CASSPATGHSSNQPQHF. Combining the CDR3 with reference TRBV19 and TRBJ1-5 gives the whole variable domain DGGITQSPKYLFRKEGQNVTLSCEQNLNHDAMYWYRQDPGQGLRLIYYSQIVNDFQKGDIAEGYSVSREKKESFPLTVTSAQKNPTAFYLCASSPATGHSSNQPQHFGDGTRLSIL.

The V gene is TRBV9, the J gene TRBJ2-7, with D hard to call. CDR1 is SGDLS and CDR2 is YYNGEE in the germline V gene. V was pared by 4 bases and J by 0 bases, with 11 bases between. The CDR3 has 14 amino acids. CDR3 bases: TGTGCCAGCAGCCCACGCGGTGGCTCCTACGAGCAGTACTTC. Amino acid sequence: CASSPRGGSYEQYF.

This chain connects TRBV10-3 to TRBJ1-1, with D tentatively TRBD1 (5 bases). Trimming removed 8 bases from V and 1 base from J, with 11 bases in between. This CDR3 spans 13 amino acids. In germline, CDR1 is ENHRY, CDR2 SYGVKD. CDR3 region: CAIGDSRNTEAFF. The CDR3 bases are TGTGCCATCGGAGACAGTCGGAACACTGAAGCTTTCTTT.

A single count supports this clone. The genes are TRBV10-3 and TRBJ1-5, with D maybe TRBD1 (6 bases). V was shortened by 0 bases and J by 2 bases, with 8 bases between the two germline ends. The CDR3 has 15 amino acids. Germline CDR1 is ENHRY and CDR2 is SYGVKD. CDR3 in amino acids: CAISESSGGNQPQHF. In DNA form, the CDR3 reads TGTGCCATCAGTGAGTCGTCAGGGGGCAATCAGCCCCAGCATTTT.

The rearrangement links TRBV30 to TRBJ1-6; the D is unclear. The CDR3 has 13 amino acids. The V gene's germline CDR1 is GTSNPN and CDR2 SVGIG (reference sequence). The V gene lost 0 bases and the J gene lost 7 bases, with 7 bases spanning the gap. CDR3 bases: TGTGCCTGGAGTGTACGGGGAAATTCACCCCTCCACTTT. It encodes CAWSVRGNSPLHF.

The CDR3 reads CASSLEAGYNEQFF. In DNA, the CDR3 is TGTGCCAGCAGCTTAGAGGCCGGGTACAATGAGCAGTTCTTC. This chain uses TRBV7-6 with TRBJ2-1, with D hard to call. The CDR3 has 14 residues. Germline CDR1 is SGHVS and CDR2 is FNYEAQ. Trimming took off 1 base at V and 4 bases at J, with 8 bases between the two ends. Together with reference TRBV7-6 and TRBJ2-1, the CDR3 gives the full variable domain: GAGVSQSPRYKVTKRGQDVALRCDPISGHVSLYWYRQALGQGPEFLTYFNYEAQQDKSGLPNDRFSAERPEGSISTLTIQRTEQRDSAMYRCASSLEAGYNEQFFGPGTRLTVL.

V and J are TRBV7-3 and TRBJ2-3; 7 bases agree with TRBD2. Germline V gene data show CDR1 as SGHTA and CDR2 as FQGTGA. The CDR3 runs 13 residues. J gave up 6 bases and V 4 bases, and 4 bases lay outside the gene matches. CDR3 loop: CASSSGLEDTQYF. The CDR3 DNA reads as TGTGCCAGCAGCTCTGGACTAGAGGATACGCAGTATTTT.

J is TRBJ2-1 and V is TRBV5-4; 12 bases map to TRBD2. Germline-derived CDR1 and CDR2 are SGHNT and YYREEE (reference sequence). The CDR3 covers 16 residues. V trimming: 3 bases; J trimming: 4 bases; junction bases outside the gene matches: 5. Written as DNA, the CDR3 is TGTGCCAGCAGCTCACGACTAGCGGGGGTGTACAATGAGCAGTTCTTC. Amino acid sequence: CASSSRLAGVYNEQFF.

The J gene is TRBJ2-1, the V gene TRBV29-1; D might be TRBD1 (6 bases). The V gene's germline CDR1 is SQVTM and CDR2 ANQGSEA. This CDR3 is 13 amino acids long. V lost 7 bases and J lost 7, with 17 bases in between. The CDR3 protein is CSGSSTGKNEQFF. The CDR3 DNA sequence: TGCAGCGGGTCGTCGACAGGCAAAAATGAGCAGTTCTTC.

V is TRBV20-1 and J is TRBJ2-7; possible D gene TRBD2, 5 bases. Germline CDR1 is DFQATT and CDR2 is SNEGSKA (reference sequence). The V gene lost 6 bases and the J gene lost 4 bases, with 10 bases spanning the gap. The length of the CDR3 is 11 residues. The CDR3 sequence: CSAPDYYEQYF. DNA of the CDR3: TGCAGTGCCCCCGACTATTACGAGCAGTACTTC.

This chain joins TRBV6-5 and TRBJ1-4, with D tentatively TRBD1 (5 bases). V was cut by 5 bases and J by 5 bases, with 12 bases left in between. The CDR3 sequence is 14 residues long. Germline V gene sequence: CDR1 MNHEY, CDR2 SVGAGI. The CDR3 sequence is CASSERGSNEKLFF. The CDR3 DNA reads TGTGCCAGCAGTGAAAGGGGTTCAAATGAAAAACTGTTTTTT.

With respect to this clone: An end of the junction differs from the germline gene, which may be a read error. This specimen includes other DNA sequences encoding the same CDR3. The genes are TRBV19 and TRBJ2-5; 7 nucleotides align to TRBD1. This CDR3 region has 15 residues. Germline CDR1 reads LNHDA; CDR2 reads SQIVND (reference sequence). CDR3 DNA sequence: TGTGCCAGTAGTATAGTCCAGACAGGGCCCCAGACCCAATACTTC. This codes for CASSIVQTGPQTQYF.

The chain has TRBV25-1 and TRBJ1-5; maybe TRBD1 (5 bases). Trimming took 3 bases from V and 0 from J, leaving 12 bases between them. The CDR3 sequence is 16 residues long. Germline CDR1 MGHDK, CDR2 SYGVNS. CDR3 sequence (DNA): TGTGCCAGCAGTGAGGCAGGGATTAATAGCAATCAGCCCCAGCATTTT. It yields the protein CASSEAGINSNQPQHF.

The rearrangement uses TRBV5-1 and TRBJ2-1; 7 nucleotides align to TRBD1. V was pared by 4 bases and J by 4 bases, with 8 bases of the junction left unmatched. The CDR3 loop spans 15 amino acids. Germline V gives CDR1 SGHRS, CDR2 YFSETQ. The CDR3 DNA sequence: TGCGCCAGCAGCCCGACAGGGTATGAGTACAATGAGCAGTTCTTC. Translation: CASSPTGYEYNEQFF.

This chain joins TRBV15 and TRBJ2-3, with TRBD2 identical over 11 bases. Per the germline V gene, CDR1 is LNHNV and CDR2 is YYDKDF (reference sequence). The CDR3 contains 18 residues. V lost 1 base, J lost 5 bases, and 11 bases stayed unmatched. CDR3 amino acids: CATSRGSTGTSGRDTQYF. The CDR3 DNA sequence: TGTGCCACCAGCAGAGGATCGACTGGGACTAGCGGACGAGATACGCAGTATTTT.

The rearrangement joins TRBV2 to TRBJ2-3; TRBD1 aligns across 9 bases. Germline CDR1 reads SNHLY; CDR2 reads FYNNEI. Losses at the gene ends were 5 bases for V and 4 bases for J; bases not matched to a gene: 7. This CDR3 is built from 15 residues. The CDR3 DNA is TGTGCCAGCAGTCTCCGACAGGGGGGGGCAGATACGCAGTATTTT. Its translation is CASSLRQGGADTQYF.

This clone turned up a few times. The chain links TRBV6-1 to TRBJ1-5; D not resolved. The CDR3 is 11 amino acids. Per germline, CDR1 MNHNS and CDR2 SASEGT. The V gene lost 8 bases and the J gene lost 1 base, with 3 bases spanning the gap. CDR3 sequence (DNA): TGTGCCAGCCGGAGCAATCAGCCCCAGCATTTT. This gives the protein CASRSNQPQHF.

This sequence joins TRBV7-8 and TRBJ1-5; D is unclear. The CDR3 length is 13 residues. V gave up 1 base and J gave up 5 bases, with 6 bases separating them. Germline lookup yields CDR1 SGHVS and CDR2 FQNEAQ. In nucleotides, the CDR3 is TGTGCCAGCAGCTTAGGGCCCGATCAGCCCCAGCATTTT. It codes for CASSLGPDQPQHF. The full variable domain, completed using reference TRBV7-8 and TRBJ1-5, is GAGVSQSPRYKVAKRGQDVALRCDPISGHVSLFWYQQALGQGPEFLTYFQNEAQLDKSGLPSDRFFAERPEGSVSTLKIQRTQQEDSAVYLCASSLGPDQPQHFGDGTRLSIL.

The chain carries TRBV6-5 and TRBJ1-5; a weak D match, TRBD1 (6 bases). V was cut by 2 bases and J by 0 bases, with 8 bases left in between. CDR3 length: 15 amino acids. Germline assignment: CDR1 MNHEY and CDR2 SVGAGI. In DNA form, the CDR3 reads TGTGCCAGCAGTTACGCGGGGGCTAGCAATCAGCCCCAGCATTTT. Amino acids: CASSYAGASNQPQHF.

The chain links TRBV5-4 to TRBJ2-7; unclear D gene. The germline gives CDR1 SGHNT, CDR2 YYREEE (reference sequence). Trimming removed 0 bases at V and 4 bases at J, with 5 bases between. This CDR3 region has 12 residues. CDR3 sequence (DNA): TGTGCCAGCAGCTTGGCCCCATACGAGCAGTACTTC. Translation gives CASSLAPYEQYF.

The rearrangement links TRBV30 to TRBJ1-2; 8 bases are a match to TRBD1. The germline CDR1 and CDR2 sequences are GTSNPN and SVGIG (reference sequence). J lost 8 bases, V lost 1 base, and 12 bases had no gene match. CDR3 length: 15 amino acids. The CDR3 DNA reads as TGTGCCTGGAGTGCCCCGGACAGGGTTGGGTTAGGCTACACCTTC. Translation gives CAWSAPDRVGLGYTF. The full variable domain, completed using reference TRBV30 and TRBJ1-2, is SQTIHQWPATLVQPVGSPLSLECTVEGTSNPNLYWYRQAAGRGLQLLFYSVGIGQISSEVPQNLSASRPQDRQFILSSKKLLLSDSGFYLCAWSAPDRVGLGYTFGSGTRLTVV.

This clone was seen just once. The chain combines TRBV11-1 with TRBJ2-3, with D possibly being TRBD2 (5 bases). CDR3 length: 16 amino acids. Germline V CDR1 and CDR2: SGHAT, FQDESV (reference sequence). The V gene lost 5 bases and the J gene lost 2 bases, with 17 bases spanning the gap. The CDR3: CASSPLGLINTDTQYF. The CDR3 nucleotides are TGTGCCAGCAGCCCGCTTGGACTGATTAACACAGATACGCAGTATTTT. Supplemented by reference TRBV11-1 and TRBJ2-3, the full variable domain reads EAEVAQSPRYKITEKSQAVAFWCDPISGHATLYWYRQILGQGPELLVQFQDESVVDDSQLPKDRFSAERLKGVDSTLKIQPAELGDSAMYLCASSPLGLINTDTQYFGPGTRLTVL.

The chain combines TRBV25-1 with TRBJ1-1; TRBD1 matches 9 bases. V lost 6 bases, J lost 4 bases, and 6 bases stayed unmatched. From germline, CDR1 is MGHDK and CDR2 SYGVNS. The CDR3 has 14 residues. CDR3 in DNA: TGTGCCAGCAGCGCACAGGGGGCGGGCACTGAAGCTTTCTTT. Protein sequence: CASSAQGAGTEAFF.

V and J are TRBV2 and TRBJ1-1; D call uncertain. CDR1 is SNHLY and CDR2 is FYNNEI in the germline V gene. The ends were cut back, 8 bases at V and 1 base at J, with 11 bases in the middle. This CDR3 contains 13 residues. This CDR3 reads CASRRDSNTEAFF. The CDR3 nucleotides are TGTGCCAGCCGCAGAGACTCGAACACTGAAGCTTTCTTT.

The chain carries TRBV13 and TRBJ2-2, with unresolved D. The CDR3 runs to 13 residues. V was shortened by 1 base and J by 4 bases, with 4 bases between the two germline ends. Germline CDR1 PRHDT, CDR2 FYEKMQ (reference sequence). CDR3 sequence reads: CASSLARTGELFF. The CDR3 nucleotides read TGTGCCAGCAGCTTAGCTCGCACCGGGGAGCTGTTTTTT.

The V gene is TRBV6-6, the J gene TRBJ2-7, with a weak D call TRBD1 (6 bases). V shed 6 bases and J shed 3 bases, with 12 bases lying between them. CDR3 length equals 13 residues. CDR1 and CDR2 (germline): MNHNY, SVGAGI (reference sequence). DNA of the CDR3: TGTGCCAGCAGGACAGGCCTGATCTACGAGCAGTACTTC. This encodes CASRTGLIYEQYF.

V gene TRBV5-6 combines with J gene TRBJ2-3; D gene ambiguous. This CDR3 is built from 14 residues. The V gene's germline CDR1 is SGHDT and CDR2 YYEEEE. The V end lost 1 base, the J end lost 8 bases, and 14 bases lay between the germline ends. The CDR3 is CASSLYGPPGTQYF. Written as DNA, the CDR3 is TGTGCCAGCAGCTTGTATGGCCCCCCAGGTACGCAGTATTTT. Supplemented by reference TRBV5-6 and TRBJ2-3, the full variable domain reads DAGVTQSPTHLIKTRGQQVTLRCSPKSGHDTVSWYQQALGQGPQFIFQYYEEEERQRGNFPDRFSGHQFPNYSSELNVNALLLGDSALYLCASSLYGPPGTQYFGPGTRLTVL.

The chain has TRBV5-6 and TRBJ2-5, with D perhaps TRBD2 (5 bases). Trimming removed 1 base at V and 5 bases at J, with 15 bases between. CDR1 is SGHDT and CDR2 is YYEEEE in the germline V gene. This CDR3 comprises 15 residues. CDR3 DNA: TGTGCCAGCAGCTTGCGGTCCGGGGTTGGGGAGACCCAGTACTTC. Protein: CASSLRSGVGETQYF.